This passage covers 23 T cell receptor beta chains from one sample sequenced in a study of post-analysis software for immune sequencing data (dated by TCRdb to between 2014 and 2017). Library prep was done by PCR. The sample was run on an Illumina HiSeq 2500. To reduce PCR and sequencing biases, unique molecular identifiers were incorporated into the TCR beta cDNA libraries. TCRdb cleaned the public reads at Q25 with fastp, built clones with MiXCR and kept in-frame beta chains. Each entry is one CDR3 protein sequence, shown with its most common DNA and genes. The table for this sample lists over 300,000 distinct CDR3 sequences; approximately 33% of them were counted only once. The ten largest clones take up around an eighth of the sample. What the work shows at the level of the full study, not this receptor alone: Patients showed significantly higher frequencies than controls for roughly five TRBV segments, among them TRBV5-6, TRBV5-1 and TRBV20-1.

The antigens for these receptors are not known. What was sequenced was blood. Receptors originate from a girl aged 10-17 years with multiple sclerosis.

This clonotype was picked up many times. The chain employs TRBV4-2 and TRBJ1-5; TRBD1 matches at 7 bases. J was trimmed by 8 bases and V by 0 bases; bases with no gene match: 7. The CDR3 contains 15 residues. Germline values: CDR1 LGHNA, CDR2 YNFKEQ. Here the CDR3 reads CASSQDPAQGKPQHF. CDR3 sequence (DNA): TGTGCCAGCAGCCAAGACCCAGCACAGGGGAAGCCCCAGCATTTT.

The rearrangement joins TRBV13 to TRBJ2-7; TRBD1 or TRBD2 may be the D gene (5 bases each). The ends were cut back, 5 bases at V and 2 bases at J, with 13 bases in the middle. CDR1 and CDR2 (germline): PRHDT, FYEKMQ (reference sequence). The CDR3 is made up of 14 amino acids. The CDR3 nucleotides are TGTGCCAGCAGCGACGGGACGGCCCCCTACGAGCAGTACTTC. Protein product: CASSDGTAPYEQYF.

A word on this clonotype: This may stem from a read error, because a much larger clone lies one nucleotide away. The V call is TRBV5-1, the J call TRBJ2-1; D gene ambiguous. The V end was cut by 0 bases, the J end by 5 bases, with 6 bases between. This CDR3 has 13 residues. The germline gives CDR1 SGHRS, CDR2 YFSETQ. The chain's CDR3 is CASSLDSHNEQFF. For the CDR3, the DNA is TGCGCCAGCAGCTTGGACAGCCACAATGAGCAGTTCTTC. The full variable domain, completed using reference TRBV5-1 and TRBJ2-1, is KAGVTQTPRYLIKTRGQQVTLSCSPISGHRSVSWYQQTPGQGLQFLFEYFSETQRNKGNFPGRFSGRQFSNSRSEMNVSTLELGDSALYLCASSLDSHNEQFFGPGTRLTVL.

This chain connects TRBV3-1 to TRBJ2-7, with 9 bases identical to TRBD2. V dropped 1 base and J dropped 2; count of bases not matched to a gene: 9. The CDR3 consists of 17 residues. CDR1 LGHDT and CDR2 YNNKEL come from the germline V gene (reference sequence). The CDR3: CASSQGASGAIPYEQYF. The DNA of the CDR3 is TGTGCCAGCAGCCAAGGGGCTAGCGGGGCCATCCCCTACGAGCAGTACTTC.

This chain links TRBV20-1 with TRBJ1-5; D is possibly TRBD2 (5 bases). The J call could be wrong; TRBJ2-3 is a better fit for the DNA end. The CDR3 has 16 amino acids. Germline assignment: CDR1 DFQATT and CDR2 SNEGSKA (reference sequence). The CDR3 reads CSAKAGGEYSNQPQYF. The CDR3 DNA is TGCAGTGCTAAGGCGGGTGGGGAGTATAGCAATCAGCCCCAGTATTTT.

The chain links TRBV28 to TRBJ2-5, with D unresolved. The J call may be in error: the DNA end matches TRBJ2-7 better. Germline V gives CDR1 MDHEN, CDR2 SYDVKM. This CDR3 is built from 11 residues. CDR3 bases: TGTGCCAGCCTGGATCACTACGAGCAGTACTTC. Translated, it gives CASLDHYEQYF.

The chain has TRBV29-1 and TRBJ2-5, with TRBD2 matching 13 bases. This CDR3 has 16 amino acids. The germline gives CDR1 SQVTM, CDR2 ANQGSEA. J was trimmed by 4 bases and V by 0 bases; bases with no gene match: 5. CDR3: CSVEEGTSGGGETQYF. The CDR3 nucleotides are TGCAGCGTTGAAGAGGGAACTAGCGGGGGGGGAGAGACCCAGTACTTC.

This clonotype was recorded a few times. The chain joins TRBV7-2 to TRBJ2-3; D may correspond to TRBD1 or TRBD2 (5 bases each). This CDR3 spans 15 amino acids. In germline, CDR1 is SGHTA, CDR2 FQGNSA. Trimming cost V 2 bases and J 0 bases, with 9 bases left between them. The CDR3 DNA reads as TGTGCCAGCAGCTTAATGGGGGAGAGCACAGATACGCAGTATTTT. Protein product: CASSLMGESTDTQYF.

Only one count was recorded for this clonotype. The V call is TRBV29-1, the J call TRBJ2-3; 7 bases fit TRBD1. This CDR3 is built from 16 residues. Germline V gene data show CDR1 as SQVTM and CDR2 as ANQGSEA. V lost 1 base and J lost 3; bases outside the gene matches: 10. CDR3: CSVEGPQGFSTDTQYF. In nucleotides, the CDR3 is TGCAGCGTTGAAGGCCCACAGGGGTTTTCGACAGATACGCAGTATTTT.

The CDR3 bases are TGTGCCAGCAGTAAAGTGGTGAGGCAGGGAGGATGGCAAGAGACCCAGTACTTC. It specifies CASSKVVRQGGWQETQYF. This chain uses TRBV2 with TRBJ2-5, with a tentative D call TRBD2 (6 bases). Germline values: CDR1 SNHLY, CDR2 FYNNEI. The germline V and J ends were trimmed by 5 bases and 2 bases, with 24 bases remaining between them. The CDR3 has 18 residues.

This clonotype appeared a few times. The chain couples TRBV7-2 to TRBJ2-5, with 9 bases lining up with TRBD2. This CDR3 has 16 amino acids. V lost 1 base to trimming and J lost 1 base; unmatched junction nucleotides: 4. Per the germline V gene, CDR1 is SGHTA and CDR2 is FQGNSA. CDR3 sequence (DNA): TGTGCCAGCAGCTTAGTAGCGGGGGTTGTCCAAGAGACCCAGTACTTC. Residues: CASSLVAGVVQETQYF.

J is TRBJ1-1 and V is TRBV6-5; a possible D gene is TRBD1 (6 bases). This CDR3 has 15 residues. The V end was cut by 6 bases, the J end by 4 bases, with 18 bases between. In germline, CDR1 is MNHEY, CDR2 SVGAGI. The CDR3 sequence: CASRPQGGRGTEAFF. The CDR3 DNA is TGTGCCAGCAGGCCACAGGGAGGAAGGGGCACTGAAGCTTTCTTT.

V and J are TRBV7-8 and TRBJ1-1; D remains ambiguous. V gave up 1 base and J gave up 1 base, with 13 bases separating them. The length of the CDR3 is 16 residues. Germline CDR1 and CDR2: SGHVS and FQNEAQ. The CDR3 region is CASSLVIRASNTEAFF. DNA for the CDR3: TGTGCCAGCAGCTTAGTTATCCGGGCTTCGAACACTGAAGCTTTCTTT.

This clonotype showed up just a few times. The J gene is TRBJ2-7, the V gene TRBV27; TRBD1 matches 9 bases. In germline, CDR1 is MNHEY, CDR2 SMNVEV (reference sequence). This CDR3 has 13 residues. J gave up 8 bases and V 6 bases, and 8 bases lay outside the gene matches. CDR3 protein: CASRGTGFSQQYF. The CDR3 DNA follows: TGTGCCAGCAGGGGGACAGGGTTTTCTCAGCAGTACTTC.

This clonotype was observed a few times. This rearrangement joins TRBV20-1 to TRBJ2-5; TRBD2 matches 8 bases. Germline assignment: CDR1 DFQATT and CDR2 SNEGSKA (reference sequence). Unmatched junction bases numbered 4, after V lost 0 bases and J lost 4 bases. The CDR3 runs 14 residues. The CDR3 DNA reads TGCAGTGCTAGAGAAGCGAGCGGGGGAGAGACCCAGTACTTC. Its translation: CSAREASGGETQYF.

This clonotype was counted only a few times. The chain recombines TRBV4-2 with TRBJ1-2; weak D call: TRBD1 (5 bases). CDR3 size: 15 residues. Germline values: CDR1 LGHNA, CDR2 YNFKEQ. Trimming removed 3 bases from V and 4 bases from J, with 15 bases in between. CDR3 region: CASSHPTRQIYGYTF. The DNA for the CDR3 is TGTGCCAGCAGCCACCCAACGAGACAGATCTATGGCTACACCTTC.

CDR3 nucleotides: TGTGCCAGCAGTGAAGGGGACAAGCTACTAGGCTATGGCTACACCTTC. Amino acids: CASSEGDKLLGYGYTF. J is TRBJ1-2 and V is TRBV6-1; tentatively, D is TRBD1 (6 bases). CDR3 length: 16 amino acids. V was trimmed by 1 base and J by 4 bases, leaving 16 bases between them. Germline V gives CDR1 MNHNS, CDR2 SASEGT.

The rearrangement links TRBV4-2 to TRBJ2-7; D is perhaps TRBD2 (6 bases). V was pared by 1 base and J by 4 bases, with 23 bases between. Germline V gives CDR1 LGHNA, CDR2 YNFKEQ. The CDR3 sequence is 18 residues long. In nucleotides, the CDR3 is TGTGCCAGCAGCCAAGGGAGGGCAGGGTTAATCTCGGGGTACGAGCAGTACTTC. It encodes CASSQGRAGLISGYEQYF.

Only a few counts were recorded for this clonotype. The genes are TRBV9 and TRBJ2-6, with D unresolved. This CDR3 is built from 14 residues. Trimming shortened V by 0 bases and J by 2 bases, and 3 bases separated the two germline ends. Germline CDR1 SGDLS, CDR2 YYNGEE. CDR3 bases: TGTGCCAGCAGCGTAGTGACTGGGGCCAACGTCCTGACTTTC. Translated, it gives CASSVVTGANVLTF.

This clonotype has more than one count but fewer than ten. The rearrangement links TRBV5-4 to TRBJ2-5; D possibly corresponds to TRBD1 (6 bases). The J call could be wrong; TRBJ2-7 is a better fit for the DNA end. Looked up from germline, CDR1 is SGHNT and CDR2 is YYREEE (reference sequence). CDR3 length: 14 residues. The CDR3 region has the DNA TGTGCCAGCAGCTTGTGGAACAGGGCTTACGAGCAGTACTTC. This codes for CASSLWNRAYEQYF.

The gene calls are TRBV20-1 and TRBJ2-5; TRBD2 matches at 7 bases. The junction had 7 bases not matched to a gene; V was cut back by 4 bases and J by 5 bases. Germline V gene data show CDR1 as DFQATT and CDR2 as SNEGSKA (reference sequence). This CDR3 contains 13 residues. The CDR3 sequence: CSANPAGTETQYF. In DNA, the CDR3 is TGCAGTGCTAATCCAGCGGGGACCGAGACCCAGTACTTC.

This clonotype was observed a handful of times. The rearrangement uses TRBV7-2 and TRBJ1-1; D remains ambiguous. Germline lookup yields CDR1 SGHTA and CDR2 FQGNSA. The CDR3 has 14 amino acids. V was cut by 5 bases and J by 2 bases, with 12 bases left in between. The CDR3 DNA reads TGTGCCAGCAGCCGAACCCATGATAACACTGAAGCTTTCTTT. It codes for CASSRTHDNTEAFF.

This chain joins TRBV12-3 or TRBV12-4 and TRBJ2-1; the match to TRBD2 covers 11 bases. The trim removed 4 bases at V and 0 bases at J, leaving 8 bases unmatched. CDR3 length: 18 amino acids. Here the CDR3 reads CASSSISGGASSYNEQFF. CDR3 nucleotide sequence: TGTGCCAGCAGTTCGATTAGCGGGGGGGCCAGCTCCTACAATGAGCAGTTCTTC.